These 30 T cell receptor beta chains originate from one sample sequenced in a study of shared clonotypes between healthy human individuals. The data were produced by immunoSEQ multiplex PCR, yet TCRdb's version contains in-frame clones alone and is incomplete. The sample records around 700,000 clones, 55% to 75% being singletons. Sequenced: memory CD4+ T cells sorted from blood. As to subset: CD45RA-negative fraction. Receptors originate from a woman in her 30s in good health.

The chain has TRBV5-1 and TRBJ1-2; 9 bases are shared with TRBD1. V was pared by 2 bases and J by 5 bases, with 7 bases of the junction left unmatched. This CDR3 comprises 15 residues. Germline loops: CDR1 SGHRS, CDR2 YFSETQ. The CDR3: CASSLTGGAGYGYTF. As DNA, the CDR3 is TGCGCCAGCAGCTTAACAGGGGGCGCGGGGTATGGCTACACCTTC.

In the case of this clone: Additional DNA sequences in this sample encode the identical CDR3. The rearrangement joins TRBV30 to TRBJ1-5; a weak D match, TRBD1 (6 bases). This CDR3 is built from 14 residues. The ends were cut back, 1 base at V and 7 bases at J, with 14 bases in the middle. Germline CDR1 GTSNPN, CDR2 SVGIG (reference sequence). CDR3 in DNA: TGTGCCTGGAGTGGGGGACAAGGGGGACAGCCCCAGCATTTT. This translates into CAWSGGQGGQPQHF.

This clone was detected a few times. In DNA, the CDR3 is TGTGCCACCTCAGGTGGGACAGGGGTTTTAGCGGGAGGGTCGCTCTACGAGCAGTACTTC. Translated: CATSGGTGVLAGGSLYEQYF. The gene calls are TRBV28 and TRBJ2-7; D might be TRBD2 (11 bases). Germline V gene data show CDR1 as MDHEN and CDR2 as SYDVKM. The CDR3 is 20 amino acids. V was pared by 10 bases and J by 3 bases, with 37 bases between.

The chain combines TRBV2 with TRBJ2-3; TRBD2 matches at 10 bases. This CDR3 has 18 residues. The trim removed 8 bases at V and 2 bases at J, leaving 16 bases unmatched. Per the germline V gene, CDR1 is SNHLY and CDR2 is FYNNEI. The CDR3 nucleotides read TGTGCCAGCCGTCACAGCGGGAGGGCCCTTGGGACCACAGATACGCAGTATTTT. Protein product: CASRHSGRALGTTDTQYF.

This clone was recorded only once. This chain links TRBV6-1 with TRBJ1-5, with unresolved D. Trimming cost V 1 base and J 5 bases, with 12 bases left between them. CDR3 length: 15 amino acids. From germline, CDR1 is MNHNS and CDR2 SASEGT. The CDR3 is CASSEDRWVDQPQHF. For the CDR3, the DNA is TGTGCCAGCAGTGAAGACCGTTGGGTGGATCAGCCCCAGCATTTT.

The chain links TRBV4-2 to TRBJ1-1, with a possible D match to TRBD1 (5 bases). The CDR3 consists of 15 residues. In germline, CDR1 is LGHNA, CDR2 YNFKEQ. The germline V and J ends were trimmed by 0 bases and 2 bases, with 10 bases remaining between them. The CDR3 DNA follows: TGTGCCAGCAGCCAAGATTTTCAGGGAAACACTGAAGCTTTCTTT. Protein product: CASSQDFQGNTEAFF.

This clone was observed at least ten times. The chain uses TRBV4-1 and TRBJ2-2; TRBD2 agrees at 12 bases. V lost 5 bases to trimming and J lost 6 bases; unmatched junction nucleotides: 7. Germline values: CDR1 MGHRA, CDR2 YSYEKL. The CDR3 runs 16 residues. CDR3 sequence (DNA): TGCGCCAGCAGCGTCCGACTAGCGGGAGTTTCCGGGGAGCTGTTTTTT. It translates to CASSVRLAGVSGELFF.

The genes are TRBV6-6 and TRBJ2-7; 8 bases line up with TRBD2. V lost 5 bases to trimming and J lost 2 bases; unmatched junction nucleotides: 5. CDR3 size: 14 residues. Germline V gene lookup returns CDR1 MNHNY and CDR2 SVGAGI (reference sequence). This CDR3 is CASSSSGNAYEQYF. The CDR3, as DNA: TGTGCCAGCAGTAGTAGCGGGAACGCCTACGAGCAGTACTTC.

V gene TRBV27 combines with J gene TRBJ2-1; perhaps TRBD1 as D (5 bases). The CDR3 extends over 17 amino acids. Germline lookup yields CDR1 MNHEY and CDR2 SMNVEV (reference sequence). The V end lost 4 bases, the J end lost 7 bases, and 23 bases lay between the germline ends. The CDR3, as DNA: TGTGCCAGCAGTTCCCGACAGTCCAGCCCTGTGTTGAATGAGCAGTTCTTC. Amino acids: CASSSRQSSPVLNEQFF.

CDR3 protein: CASSVTGSPTNEKLFF. CDR3 bases: TGTGCCAGCAGTGTCACAGGTTCCCCAACTAATGAAAAACTGTTTTTT. The rearrangement links TRBV6-1 to TRBJ1-4; weak D call: TRBD1 (5 bases). The CDR3 totals 16 residues. Trimming shortened V by 4 bases and J by 0 bases, and 12 bases separated the two germline ends. CDR1 MNHNS and CDR2 SASEGT come from the germline V gene.

This clone occurred a few times. The V call is TRBV2, the J call TRBJ2-2; D remains unclear. Germline-derived CDR1 and CDR2 are SNHLY and FYNNEI. Trimming took 7 bases from V and 7 from J, leaving 7 bases between them. This CDR3 has 11 residues. The CDR3 nucleotides are TGTGCCAGCACAGTGGTCGGGGAGCTGTTTTTT. Amino acid sequence: CASTVVGELFF. Filled out from reference TRBV2 and TRBJ2-2, the complete variable domain reads EPEVTQTPSHQVTQMGQEVILRCVPISNHLYFYWYRQILGQKVEFLVSFYNNEISEKSEIFDDQFSVERPDGSNFTLKIRSTKLEDSAMYFCASTVVGELFFGEGSRLTVL.

Only a few counts were recorded for this clone. V is TRBV19 and J is TRBJ1-5; D perhaps matches TRBD1 (6 bases). Deletions cut 6 bases from V and 2 bases from J, with 17 bases between. CDR1 and CDR2 (germline): LNHDA, SQIVND (reference sequence). This CDR3 comprises 16 residues. The CDR3 coding sequence is TGTGCCAGTAGCACCAGGGGACAAGGCCGCAATCAGCCCCAGCATTTT. This sequence encodes CASSTRGQGRNQPQHF.

This sequence joins TRBV4-2 and TRBJ2-1; D possibly uses TRBD1 or TRBD2 (5 bases each). The V gene lost 1 base and the J gene lost 13 bases, with 14 bases spanning the gap. The CDR3 runs 13 residues. Germline V CDR1 and CDR2: LGHNA, YNFKEQ. The CDR3 coding sequence is TGTGCCAGCAGCCAAGGTAGACCGGGACGCCAGTTCTTC. Residues: CASSQGRPGRQFF.

J is TRBJ2-2 and V is TRBV5-6; 8 bases align to TRBD2. Germline V gene data show CDR1 as SGHDT and CDR2 as YYEEEE. V dropped 4 bases and J dropped 5; count of bases not matched to a gene: 7. The length of the CDR3 is 15 residues. CDR3 nucleotides: TGTGCCAGCAGCCCCTTACTAGCGGATACCGGGGAGCTGTTTTTT. This gives the protein CASSPLLADTGELFF.

A note on this clone: At the DNA level, this CDR3 is encoded by other sequences in the same sample as well. The CDR3: CASSQGLAGGYTGELFF. The CDR3 bases are TGCGCCAGCAGCCAGGGACTAGCGGGAGGGTACACCGGGGAGCTGTTTTTT. The V and J genes are TRBV4-1 and TRBJ2-2; 16 nucleotides line up with TRBD2. The CDR3 runs 17 residues. Germline CDR1 MGHRA, CDR2 YSYEKL. J gave up 3 bases and V 3 bases, and 1 base lay outside the gene matches.

The chain uses TRBV13 and TRBJ2-7, with D tentatively TRBD2 (5 bases). There are 12 residues in the CDR3. V was pared by 6 bases and J by 2 bases, with 8 bases between. Germline V gene data show CDR1 as PRHDT and CDR2 as FYEKMQ (reference sequence). In DNA, the CDR3 is TGTGCCAGCAGGCGAGGGACCTACGAGCAGTACTTC. It codes for CASRRGTYEQYF.

The J gene is TRBJ2-3, the V gene TRBV7-6, with a weak D call TRBD1 (6 bases). The CDR3 spans 17 residues. V was shortened by 5 bases and J by 1 base, with 19 bases between the two germline ends. Germline-derived CDR1 and CDR2 are SGHVS and FNYEAQ. CDR3 nucleotides: TGTGCCAGCAGCCAGCAGCCTCGACAGGTCCGCACAGATACGCAGTATTTT. This sequence encodes CASSQQPRQVRTDTQYF.

The V call is TRBV5-5, the J call TRBJ1-5; the match to TRBD1 covers 7 bases. The J segment lost 4 bases and the V segment lost 7 bases, leaving 2 bases of the junction unmatched. The CDR3 extends over 12 amino acids. Per the germline V gene, CDR1 is SGHKS and CDR2 is YYEKEE (reference sequence). The DNA of the CDR3 is TGTGCCAGCTCAGGGGGGAATCAGCCCCAGCATTTT. Amino acids: CASSGGNQPQHF.

The chain employs TRBV6-6 and TRBJ1-1; unclear D gene. Germline lookup yields CDR1 MNHNY and CDR2 SVGAGI (reference sequence). The CDR3 is 13 residues long. The V end was cut by 7 bases, the J end by 1 base, with 10 bases between. CDR3 sequence (DNA): TGTGCCAGCACTATAGACTGGAACACTGAAGCTTTCTTT. Translating it yields CASTIDWNTEAFF.

With regard to this clone: The identical CDR3 is also encoded by other nucleotide sequences in the sample. The chain carries TRBV28 and TRBJ2-7; D is undetermined. This CDR3 contains 12 residues. Germline loops: CDR1 MDHEN, CDR2 SYDVKM. V lost 2 bases and J lost 6, with 8 bases in between. In nucleotides, the CDR3 is TGTGCCAGCAGTTTAAGCCCCTTCGAGCAGTACTTC. Translated, it gives CASSLSPFEQYF.

V usage is TRBV29-1 and J usage is TRBJ1-1, with D perhaps matching TRBD1 (5 bases). CDR1 and CDR2 from the germline V gene are SQVTM and ANQGSEA. The ends were cut back, 6 bases at V and 11 bases at J, with 19 bases in the middle. There are 12 residues in the CDR3. This chain's CDR3 is CSVDNGAREAFF. CDR3 nucleotide sequence: TGCAGCGTGGACAACGGGGCACGGGAGGCTTTCTTT.

As regards this clone: Distinct nucleotide sequences in the sample also encode this CDR3. The genes are TRBV18 and TRBJ2-2; 9 nucleotides line up with TRBD1. The CDR3 spans 16 residues. CDR1 and CDR2 from the germline V gene are KGHSH and LQKENI. Trimming took 0 bases from V and 2 from J; bases not matched to a gene: 1. The CDR3 bases are TGTGCCAGCTCACCACCGACAGGGGGTAACACCGGGGAGCTGTTTTTT. It translates to CASSPPTGGNTGELFF.

This chain connects TRBV9 to TRBJ1-4; tentatively, D is TRBD1 (6 bases). The CDR3 extends over 15 amino acids. Germline values: CDR1 SGDLS, CDR2 YYNGEE. The germline V and J ends were trimmed by 0 bases and 8 bases, with 14 bases remaining between them. The CDR3 nucleotides read TGTGCCAGCAGCGTAGTGCCGGGGGCGCGAGAAAAACTGTTTTTT. This codes for CASSVVPGAREKLFF.

This clone has a single count. The chain combines TRBV5-4 with TRBJ1-1; tentative D call: TRBD1 (6 bases). The germline gives CDR1 SGHNT, CDR2 YYREEE (reference sequence). Trimming pared 3 bases from V and 0 bases from J, leaving 15 bases between. This CDR3 is 16 amino acids long. CDR3 protein: CASSSQQGRVNTEAFF. CDR3 in DNA: TGTGCCAGCAGCTCGCAACAGGGAAGAGTGAACACTGAAGCTTTCTTT.

The chain employs TRBV19 and TRBJ1-1, with D uncertain. Trimming took 7 bases from V and 4 from J, leaving 16 bases between them. This CDR3 is built from 14 residues. The germline CDR1 and CDR2 sequences are LNHDA and SQIVND (reference sequence). CDR3: CASTNPPWGTEAFF. DNA of the CDR3: TGTGCCAGTACCAACCCCCCCTGGGGCACTGAAGCTTTCTTT.

The chain combines TRBV6-1 with TRBJ2-3; unclear D gene. V lost 4 bases, J lost 0 bases, and 17 bases lay in between. CDR3 length: 17 residues. CDR1 is MNHNS and CDR2 is SASEGT in the germline V gene. CDR3 sequence reads: CASSALDHSFSTDTQYF. The DNA for the CDR3 is TGTGCCAGCAGTGCGCTCGACCATAGCTTTAGCACAGATACGCAGTATTTT.

Details on this clone: This specimen includes other DNA sequences encoding the same CDR3. The gene calls are TRBV6-4 and TRBJ1-2, with a possible D match to TRBD1 (5 bases). The ends were cut back, 0 bases at V and 2 bases at J, with 10 bases in the middle. The CDR3 totals 15 residues. CDR1 MRHNA and CDR2 SNTAGT come from the germline V gene. CDR3 sequence reads: CASSDSPTANYGYTF. The DNA of the CDR3 is TGTGCCAGCAGTGACTCACCGACAGCAAACTATGGCTACACCTTC.

This clone appeared a few times. V and J are TRBV5-1 and TRBJ1-3; TRBD1 matches at 9 bases. Germline V lookup: CDR1 SGHRS, CDR2 YFSETQ. The V gene end was trimmed by 0 bases and the J gene end by 3 bases; junction bases not matched to a gene: 4. This CDR3 comprises 16 residues. Written as DNA, the CDR3 is TGCGCCAGCAGCTTGGCTCCGGGACAGGGTGGAAACACCATATATTTT. This translates into CASSLAPGQGGNTIYF.

This clone has just a few counts. The chain joins TRBV27 to TRBJ2-7; no definite D call. Germline V gene lookup returns CDR1 MNHEY and CDR2 SMNVEV (reference sequence). Trimming cost V 0 bases and J 6 bases, with 9 bases left between them. This CDR3 has 13 residues. The CDR3 loop reads CASSLSSGPEQYF. As DNA, the CDR3 is TGTGCCAGCAGTTTATCGTCGGGTCCCGAGCAGTACTTC.

The chain links TRBV6-4 to TRBJ1-5, with D hard to call. Deletions cut 2 bases from V and 9 bases from J, with 11 bases between. This CDR3 has 13 residues. Germline V CDR1 and CDR2: MRHNA, SNTAGT. The CDR3 DNA reads as TGTGCCAGCAGTGACAGTCCCCACGGGCCCCAGCATTTT. Translation: CASSDSPHGPQHF.